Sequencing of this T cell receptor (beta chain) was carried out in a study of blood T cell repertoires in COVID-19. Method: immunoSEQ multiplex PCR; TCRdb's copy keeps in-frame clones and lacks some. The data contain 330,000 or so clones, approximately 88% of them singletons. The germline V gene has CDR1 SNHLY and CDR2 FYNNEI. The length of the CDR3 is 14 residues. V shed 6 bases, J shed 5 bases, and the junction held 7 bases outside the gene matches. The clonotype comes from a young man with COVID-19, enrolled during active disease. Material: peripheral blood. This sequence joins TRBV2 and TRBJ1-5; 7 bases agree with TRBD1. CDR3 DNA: TGTGCCAGCAGCGGGACAGCAATCGATCAGCCCCAGCATTTT. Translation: CASSGTAIDQPQHF. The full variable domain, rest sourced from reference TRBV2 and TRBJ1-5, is EPEVTQTPSHQVTQMGQEVILRCVPISNHLYFYWYRQILGQKVEFLVSFYNNEISEKSEIFDDQFSVERPDGSNFTLKIRSTKLEDSAMYFCASSGTAIDQPQHFGDGTRLSIL.